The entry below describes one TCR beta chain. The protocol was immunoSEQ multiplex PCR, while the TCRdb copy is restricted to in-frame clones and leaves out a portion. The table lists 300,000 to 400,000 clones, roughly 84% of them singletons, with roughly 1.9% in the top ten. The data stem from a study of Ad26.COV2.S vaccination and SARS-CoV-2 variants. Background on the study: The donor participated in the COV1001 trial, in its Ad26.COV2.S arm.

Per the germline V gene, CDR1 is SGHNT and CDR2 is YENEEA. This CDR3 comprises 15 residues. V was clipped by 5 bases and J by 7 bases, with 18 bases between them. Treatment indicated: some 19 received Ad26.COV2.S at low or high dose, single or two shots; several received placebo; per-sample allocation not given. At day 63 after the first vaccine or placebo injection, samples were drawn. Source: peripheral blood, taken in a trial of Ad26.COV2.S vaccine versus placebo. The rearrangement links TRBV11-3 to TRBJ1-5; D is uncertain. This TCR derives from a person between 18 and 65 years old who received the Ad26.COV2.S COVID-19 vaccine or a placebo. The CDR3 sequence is CASSPRDWGWQPQHF. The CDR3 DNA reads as TGTGCCAGCAGCCCCCGGGATTGGGGATGGCAGCCCCAGCATTTT.